This T cell receptor (beta chain) is drawn from a study of identical twins. General study findings and limits: Rather than following the same donors, the conclusions depended on cross-sectional statistical analysis. Excess sharing by twins proved weaker in beta out-of-frame sequences.

TCRdb recomputed calls from the 5' RACE reads with MiXCR, one row per CDR3 protein. The sample lists some 260,000 distinct CDR3 sequences; about 14% were seen once. V shed 3 bases and J 3 bases; nucleotides not matched to a gene: 12. The CDR3 length is 18 residues. The germline V gene encodes CDR1 MGHDK and CDR2 SYGVNS. Regarding this clonotype: Its antigen is currently unknown.

The source material was memory (CD45RO+) T cells sorted from blood. This receptor was identified in a woman between 18 and 29 years old in good health. The chain couples TRBV25-1 to TRBJ2-3; 10 bases line up with TRBD2. The DNA for the CDR3 is TGTGCCAGCAGTGACCCCTTAGGTATAGCGGGAGGAACAGATACGCAGTATTTT. This translates into CASSDPLGIAGGTDTQYF.